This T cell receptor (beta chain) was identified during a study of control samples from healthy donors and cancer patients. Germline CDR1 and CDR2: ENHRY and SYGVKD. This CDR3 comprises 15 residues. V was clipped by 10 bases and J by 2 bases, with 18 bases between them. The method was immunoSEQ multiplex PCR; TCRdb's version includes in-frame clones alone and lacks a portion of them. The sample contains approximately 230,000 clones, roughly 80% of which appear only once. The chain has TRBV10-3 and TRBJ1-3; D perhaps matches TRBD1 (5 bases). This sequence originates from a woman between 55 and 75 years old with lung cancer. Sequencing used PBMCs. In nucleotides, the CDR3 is TGTGCCACGACCGGGGGAACCTTTACTGGAAACACCATATATTTT. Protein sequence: CATTGGTFTGNTIYF.